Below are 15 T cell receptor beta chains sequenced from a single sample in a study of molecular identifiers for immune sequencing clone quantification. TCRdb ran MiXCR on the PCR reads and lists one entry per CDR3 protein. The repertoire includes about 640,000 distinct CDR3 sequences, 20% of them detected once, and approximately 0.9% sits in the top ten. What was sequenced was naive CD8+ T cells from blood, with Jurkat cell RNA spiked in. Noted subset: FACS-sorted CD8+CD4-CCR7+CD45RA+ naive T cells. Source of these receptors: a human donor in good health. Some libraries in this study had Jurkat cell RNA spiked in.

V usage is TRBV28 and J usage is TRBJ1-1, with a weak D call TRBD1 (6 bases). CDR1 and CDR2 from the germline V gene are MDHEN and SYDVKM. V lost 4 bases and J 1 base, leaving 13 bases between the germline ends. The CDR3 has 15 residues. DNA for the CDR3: TGTGCCAGCAGTTCTATTCCGACAGGGAACACTGAAGCTTTCTTT. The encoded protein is CASSSIPTGNTEAFF. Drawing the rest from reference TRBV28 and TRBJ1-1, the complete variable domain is DVKVTQSSRYLVKRTGEKVFLECVQDMDHENMFWYRQDPGLGLRLIYFSYDVKMKEKGDIPEGYSVSREKKERFSLILESASTNQTSMYLCASSSIPTGNTEAFFGQGTRLTVV.

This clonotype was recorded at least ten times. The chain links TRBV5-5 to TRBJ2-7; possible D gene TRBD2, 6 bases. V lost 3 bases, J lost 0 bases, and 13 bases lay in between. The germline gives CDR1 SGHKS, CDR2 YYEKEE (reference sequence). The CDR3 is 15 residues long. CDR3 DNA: TGTGCCAGCAGCTGGAGGGAGGCTAGCTCCTACGAGCAGTACTTC. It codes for CASSWREASSYEQYF.

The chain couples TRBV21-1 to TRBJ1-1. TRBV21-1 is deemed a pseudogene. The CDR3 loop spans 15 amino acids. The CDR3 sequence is CASSPRVAMNTEAFF. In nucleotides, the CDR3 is TGTGCCAGCAGTCCCCGCGTAGCAATGAACACTGAAGCTTTCTTT.

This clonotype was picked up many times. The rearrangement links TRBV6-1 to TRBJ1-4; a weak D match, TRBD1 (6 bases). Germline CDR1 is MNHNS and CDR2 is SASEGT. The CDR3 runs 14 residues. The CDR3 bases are TGTGCTTCGCAGGGGCAAGCAACTAATGAAAAACTGTTTTTT. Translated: CASQGQATNEKLFF.

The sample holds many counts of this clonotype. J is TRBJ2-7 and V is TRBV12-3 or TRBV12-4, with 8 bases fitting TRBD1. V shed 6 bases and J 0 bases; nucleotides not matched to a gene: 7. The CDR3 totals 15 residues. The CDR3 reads CASSRADRASYEQYF. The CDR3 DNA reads TGTGCCAGCAGCCGAGCGGACAGGGCCTCCTACGAGCAGTACTTC.

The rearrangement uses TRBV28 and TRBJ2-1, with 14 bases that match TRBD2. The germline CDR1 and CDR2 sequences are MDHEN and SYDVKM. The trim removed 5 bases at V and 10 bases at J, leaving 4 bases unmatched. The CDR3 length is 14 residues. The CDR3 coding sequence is TGTGCCAGCAGTCCCAGGACTAGCGGGAGGGAGCAGTTCTTC. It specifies CASSPRTSGREQFF. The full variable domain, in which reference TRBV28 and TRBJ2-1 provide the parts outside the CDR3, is DVKVTQSSRYLVKRTGEKVFLECVQDMDHENMFWYRQDPGLGLRLIYFSYDVKMKEKGDIPEGYSVSREKKERFSLILESASTNQTSMYLCASSPRTSGREQFFGPGTRLTVL.

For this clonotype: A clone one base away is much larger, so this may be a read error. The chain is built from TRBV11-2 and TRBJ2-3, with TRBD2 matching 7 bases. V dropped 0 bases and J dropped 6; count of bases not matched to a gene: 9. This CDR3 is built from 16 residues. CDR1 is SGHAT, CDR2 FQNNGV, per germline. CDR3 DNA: TGTGCCAGCAGCTTAGATGGGGGGGTCCCGTGGGATACGCAGTATTTT. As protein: CASSLDGGVPWDTQYF. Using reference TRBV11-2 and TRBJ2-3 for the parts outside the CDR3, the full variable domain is EAGVAQSPRYKIIEKRQSVAFWCNPISGHATLYWYQQILGQGPKLLIQFQNNGVVDDSQLPKDRFSAERLKGVDSTLKIQPAKLEDSAVYLCASSLDGGVPWDTQYFGPGTRLTVL.

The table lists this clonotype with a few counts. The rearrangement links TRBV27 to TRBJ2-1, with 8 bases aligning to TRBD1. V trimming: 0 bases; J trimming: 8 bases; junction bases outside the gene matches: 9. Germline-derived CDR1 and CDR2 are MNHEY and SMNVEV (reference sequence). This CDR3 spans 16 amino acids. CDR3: CASSLSGQGAIDEQFF. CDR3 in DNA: TGTGCCAGCAGTTTATCCGGCCAGGGGGCGATCGATGAGCAGTTCTTC.

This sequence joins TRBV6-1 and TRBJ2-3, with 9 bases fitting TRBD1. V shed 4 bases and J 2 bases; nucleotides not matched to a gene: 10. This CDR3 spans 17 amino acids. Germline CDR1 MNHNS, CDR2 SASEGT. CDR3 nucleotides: TGTGCCAGCAGTGTGTGGGACAGGGTATTAGACACAGATACGCAGTATTTT. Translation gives CASSVWDRVLDTDTQYF.

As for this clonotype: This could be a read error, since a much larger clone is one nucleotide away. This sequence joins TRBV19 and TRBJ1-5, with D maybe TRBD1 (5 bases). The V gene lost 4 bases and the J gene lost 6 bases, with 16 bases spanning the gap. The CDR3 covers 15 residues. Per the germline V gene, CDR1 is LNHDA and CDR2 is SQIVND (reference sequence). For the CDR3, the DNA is TGTGCCAGTAGTACTGCGGACAATTACCCTCAGCCCCAGCATTTT. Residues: CASSTADNYPQPQHF.

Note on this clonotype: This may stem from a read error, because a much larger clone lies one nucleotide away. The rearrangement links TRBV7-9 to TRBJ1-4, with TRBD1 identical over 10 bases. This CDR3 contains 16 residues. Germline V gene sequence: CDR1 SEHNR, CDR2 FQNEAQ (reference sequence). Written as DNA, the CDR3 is TGTGCCGGCAGCCGGACAGGGGGTAATACTAATGAAAAACTGTTTTTT. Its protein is CAGSRTGGNTNEKLFF.

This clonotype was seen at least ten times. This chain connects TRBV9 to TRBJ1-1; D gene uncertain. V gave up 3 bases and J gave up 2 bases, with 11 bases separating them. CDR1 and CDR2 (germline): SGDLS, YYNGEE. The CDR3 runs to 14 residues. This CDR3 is CASSDILLNTEAFF. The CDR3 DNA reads TGTGCCAGCAGCGACATTCTACTTAACACTGAAGCTTTCTTT.

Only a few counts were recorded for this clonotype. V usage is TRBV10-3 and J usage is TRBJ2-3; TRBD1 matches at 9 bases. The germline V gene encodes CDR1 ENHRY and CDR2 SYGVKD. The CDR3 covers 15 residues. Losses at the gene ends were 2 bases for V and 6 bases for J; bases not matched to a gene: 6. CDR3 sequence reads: CAISETQGARDTQYF. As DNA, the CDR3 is TGTGCCATCAGTGAGACACAGGGGGCGCGCGATACGCAGTATTTT.

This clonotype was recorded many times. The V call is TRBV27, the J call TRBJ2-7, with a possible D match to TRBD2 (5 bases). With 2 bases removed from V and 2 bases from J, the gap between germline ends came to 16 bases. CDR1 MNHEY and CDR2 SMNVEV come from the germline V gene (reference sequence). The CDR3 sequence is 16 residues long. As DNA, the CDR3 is TGTGCCAGCAGTTTAGCTCGACCTAGCCCGGCCTACGAGCAGTACTTC. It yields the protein CASSLARPSPAYEQYF.

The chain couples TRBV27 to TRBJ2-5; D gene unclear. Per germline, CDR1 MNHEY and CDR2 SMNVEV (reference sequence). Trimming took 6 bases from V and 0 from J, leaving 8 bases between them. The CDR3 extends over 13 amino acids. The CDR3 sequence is CASRSADQETQYF. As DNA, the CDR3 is TGTGCCAGCAGGTCGGCAGACCAAGAGACCCAGTACTTC.